Shown below are 6 T cell receptor beta chains from a single sample sequenced in a study of human T cells and chemical hapten exposure. TCRdb fed the RACE reads into MiXCR, producing one record per CDR3 protein. Among tens of thousands of distinct CDR3 sequences listed, more than 8% were seen once. Time point indicated: pre-sensitization, week 0. Treatment here: therapeutic diphenylcyclopropenone sensitization with weekly scalp DPC. Sequenced here: whole blood, sampled in connection with sensitization to the hapten diphenylcyclopropenone (DPC). These receptors originate from a man in his forties with alopecia areata. Some clones in this sample may be carry-over from other donors' samples.

This clonotype was seen ten or more times. CDR3 loop: CASSQDRLAGHNEQFF. The DNA for the CDR3 is TGTGCCAGCAGCCAAGATCGACTAGCGGGACACAATGAGCAGTTCTTC. The chain couples TRBV3-1 to TRBJ2-1, with TRBD2 identical over 11 bases. Germline CDR1 reads LGHDT; CDR2 reads YNNKEL (reference sequence). Unmatched junction bases numbered 3, after V lost 0 bases and J lost 5 bases. This CDR3 spans 16 amino acids.

This clonotype came up a few times. The gene calls are TRBV28 and TRBJ2-7, with D possibly called TRBD1 or TRBD2 (5 bases each). Trimming removed 6 bases at V and 6 bases at J, with 12 bases between. CDR1 and CDR2 from the germline V gene are MDHEN and SYDVKM. The CDR3 spans 12 residues. Here the CDR3 DNA reads TGTGCCAGCAGCCGGGGACCCCTCGAGCAGTACTTC. Its protein product is CASSRGPLEQYF.

This clonotype was counted between two and nine times. The rearrangement links TRBV12-3 or TRBV12-4 to TRBJ1-2, with a weak D call TRBD1 (6 bases). CDR3 size: 15 residues. The V end lost 2 bases, the J end lost 8 bases, and 18 bases lay between the germline ends. CDR3 protein: CASSLRAGPGQGYTF. CDR3 in DNA: TGTGCCAGCAGTTTACGTGCAGGGCCGGGACAAGGCTACACCTTC.

This clonotype has a count of ten or more. V gene TRBV7-8 combines with J gene TRBJ2-3; a weak D match, TRBD1 (6 bases). Germline loops: CDR1 SGHVS, CDR2 FQNEAQ. The CDR3 is 14 residues long. V was clipped by 4 bases and J by 6 bases, with 14 bases between them. This CDR3 is CASSSGARDDTQYF. The CDR3 DNA follows: TGTGCCAGCAGCTCAGGGGCGAGGGATGATACGCAGTATTTT.

The chain uses TRBV10-3 and TRBJ2-5, with D possibly TRBD1 on 6 matching bases. Germline V gives CDR1 ENHRY, CDR2 SYGVKD. The germline V and J ends were trimmed by 3 bases and 2 bases, with 10 bases remaining between them. This CDR3 comprises 14 residues. The CDR3 region is CAISDLDRQETQYF. Written as DNA, the CDR3 is TGTGCCATCAGTGACCTCGACAGGCAAGAGACCCAGTACTTC.

V gene TRBV20-1 combines with J gene TRBJ2-2, with a possible D match to TRBD2 (6 bases). V shed 1 base and J shed 1 base, with 13 bases lying between them. The CDR3 has 16 residues. Germline V gives CDR1 DFQATT, CDR2 SNEGSKA (reference sequence). Written as DNA, the CDR3 is TGCAGTGCTAGAGCCAGCGGGCTCATGAACACCGGGGAGCTGTTTTTT. Protein product: CSARASGLMNTGELFF.